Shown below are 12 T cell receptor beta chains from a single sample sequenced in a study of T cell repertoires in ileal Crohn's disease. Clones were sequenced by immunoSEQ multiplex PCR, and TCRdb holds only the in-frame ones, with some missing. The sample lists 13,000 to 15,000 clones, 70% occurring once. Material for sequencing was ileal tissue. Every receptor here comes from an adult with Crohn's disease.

The CDR3 DNA sequence: TGTGCCAGCAGCTTAGAGGGGCTTTCGGGGACCGGGGAGCTGTTTTTT. Translated, it gives CASSLEGLSGTGELFF. The V gene is TRBV11-3, the J gene TRBJ2-2; D might be TRBD1 or TRBD2, each matching 5 bases. The germline gives CDR1 SGHNT, CDR2 YENEEA. The CDR3 consists of 16 residues. V was clipped by 0 bases and J by 5 bases, with 13 bases between them.

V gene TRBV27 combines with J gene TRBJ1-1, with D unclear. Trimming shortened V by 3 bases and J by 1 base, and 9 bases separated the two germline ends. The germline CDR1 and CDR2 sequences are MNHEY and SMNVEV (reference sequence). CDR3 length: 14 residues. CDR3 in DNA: TGTGCCAGCAGTTTTCAGAGGCAGAACACTGAAGCTTTCTTT. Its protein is CASSFQRQNTEAFF.

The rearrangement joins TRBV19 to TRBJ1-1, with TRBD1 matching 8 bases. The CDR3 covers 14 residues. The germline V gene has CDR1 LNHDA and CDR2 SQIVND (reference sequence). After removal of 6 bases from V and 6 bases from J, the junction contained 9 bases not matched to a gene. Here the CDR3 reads CASRHTGGRAEAFF. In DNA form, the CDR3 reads TGTGCCAGTAGGCATACAGGGGGGCGAGCTGAAGCTTTCTTT.

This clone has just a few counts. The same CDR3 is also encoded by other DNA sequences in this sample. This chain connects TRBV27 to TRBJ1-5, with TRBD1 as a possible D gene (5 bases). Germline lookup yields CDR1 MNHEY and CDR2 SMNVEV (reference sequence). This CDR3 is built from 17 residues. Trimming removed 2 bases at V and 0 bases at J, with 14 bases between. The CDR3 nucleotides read TGTGCCAGCAGTTTAACGGGCCAGGGAGATAGCAATCAGCCCCAGCATTTT. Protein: CASSLTGQGDSNQPQHF.

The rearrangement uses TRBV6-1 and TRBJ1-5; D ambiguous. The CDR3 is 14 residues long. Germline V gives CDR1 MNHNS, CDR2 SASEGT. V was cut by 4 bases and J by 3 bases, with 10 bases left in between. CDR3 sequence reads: CASSGVQYNQPQHF. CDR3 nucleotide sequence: TGTGCCAGCAGTGGAGTGCAGTACAATCAGCCCCAGCATTTT.

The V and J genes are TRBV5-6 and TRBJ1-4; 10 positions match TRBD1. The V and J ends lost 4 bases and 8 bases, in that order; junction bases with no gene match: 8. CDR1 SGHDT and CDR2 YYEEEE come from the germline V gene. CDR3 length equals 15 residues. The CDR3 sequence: CASSLTGTGDEKLFF. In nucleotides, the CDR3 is TGTGCCAGCAGCCTTACCGGGACAGGGGACGAAAAACTGTTTTTT.

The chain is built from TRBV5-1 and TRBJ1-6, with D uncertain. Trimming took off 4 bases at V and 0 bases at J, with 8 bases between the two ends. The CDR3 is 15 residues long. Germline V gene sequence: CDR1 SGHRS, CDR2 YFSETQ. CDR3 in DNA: TGCGCCAGCAGCCCAGAAAGCTCCTATAATTCACCCCTCCACTTT. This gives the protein CASSPESSYNSPLHF.

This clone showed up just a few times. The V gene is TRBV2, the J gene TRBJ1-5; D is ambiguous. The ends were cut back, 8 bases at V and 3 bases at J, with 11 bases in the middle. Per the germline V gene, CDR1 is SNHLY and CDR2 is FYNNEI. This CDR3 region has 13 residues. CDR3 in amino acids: CASADFSNQPQHF. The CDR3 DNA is TGTGCCAGCGCAGACTTCTCCAATCAGCCCCAGCATTTT.

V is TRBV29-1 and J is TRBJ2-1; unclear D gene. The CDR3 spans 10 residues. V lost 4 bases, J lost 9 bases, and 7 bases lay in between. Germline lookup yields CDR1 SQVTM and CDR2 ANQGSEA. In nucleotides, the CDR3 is TGCAGCGTTGGAGTAATTGAGCAGTTCTTC. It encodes CSVGVIEQFF.

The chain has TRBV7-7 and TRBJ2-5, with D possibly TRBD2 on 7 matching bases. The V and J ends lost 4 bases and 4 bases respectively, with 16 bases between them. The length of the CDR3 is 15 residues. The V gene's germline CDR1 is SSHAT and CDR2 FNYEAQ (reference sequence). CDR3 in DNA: TGTGCCAGCAGCTCCGGGGGGCTCCGTCTAGAGACCCAGTACTTC. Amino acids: CASSSGGLRLETQYF.

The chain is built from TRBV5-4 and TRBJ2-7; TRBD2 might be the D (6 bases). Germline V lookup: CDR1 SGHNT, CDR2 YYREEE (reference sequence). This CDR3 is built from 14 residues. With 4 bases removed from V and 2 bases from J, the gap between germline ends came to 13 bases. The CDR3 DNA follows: TGTGCCAGCAGCCATCCGGGAGCTACCTACGAGCAGTACTTC. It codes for CASSHPGATYEQYF.

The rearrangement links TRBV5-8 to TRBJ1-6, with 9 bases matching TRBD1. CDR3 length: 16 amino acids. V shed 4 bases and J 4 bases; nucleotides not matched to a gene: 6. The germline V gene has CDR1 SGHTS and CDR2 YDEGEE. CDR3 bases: TGTGCCAGCAGCCCCGGGACAGGGATTTATAATTCACCCCTCCACTTT. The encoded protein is CASSPGTGIYNSPLHF.